This T cell receptor beta chain stems from a study of Ad26.COV2.S vaccination and SARS-CoV-2 variants. The table came from immunoSEQ multiplex PCR; TCRdb's copy has only in-frame clones and leaves some out. Of around 450,000 clones listed, 80% to 90% were seen once; the top ten hold over 1.5%. The treatment: 19 received Ad26.COV2.S at low or high dose, single or two shots; 5 received placebo; per-sample allocation not given. After the first vaccine or placebo injection, samples were drawn on day 63. Within Boston, the person who donated was an adult of 18-55 years. The CDR3 spans 14 residues. Germline-derived CDR1 and CDR2 are SGHKS and YYEKEE (reference sequence). V lost 3 bases and J lost 6; bases outside the gene matches: 8.

The chain combines TRBV5-5 with TRBJ2-7, with 8 bases that match TRBD1. The clonotype was recovered from a person aged 18-60 years who received the Ad26.COV2.S COVID-19 vaccine or a placebo. Specimen: peripheral blood, collected in a trial of Ad26.COV2.S vaccine versus placebo. The CDR3 region is CASSWGTGNAEQYF. The CDR3 region has the DNA TGTGCCAGCAGCTGGGGGACAGGTAATGCCGAGCAGTACTTC.